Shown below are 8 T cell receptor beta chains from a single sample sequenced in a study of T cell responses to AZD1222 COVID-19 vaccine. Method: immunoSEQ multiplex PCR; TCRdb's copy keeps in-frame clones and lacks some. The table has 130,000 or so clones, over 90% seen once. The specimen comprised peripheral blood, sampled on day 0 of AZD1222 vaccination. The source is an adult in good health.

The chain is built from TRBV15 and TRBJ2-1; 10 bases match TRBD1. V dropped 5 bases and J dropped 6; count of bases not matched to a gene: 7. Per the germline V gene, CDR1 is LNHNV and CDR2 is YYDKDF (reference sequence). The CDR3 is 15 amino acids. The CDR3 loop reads CATSRRDRGGNEQFF. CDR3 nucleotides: TGTGCCACCAGCCGCCGGGACAGGGGAGGCAATGAGCAGTTCTTC.

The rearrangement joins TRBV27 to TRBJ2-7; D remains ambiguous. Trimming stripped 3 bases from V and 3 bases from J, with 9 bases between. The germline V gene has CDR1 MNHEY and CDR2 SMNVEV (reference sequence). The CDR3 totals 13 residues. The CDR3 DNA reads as TGTGCCAGCAGTTTGACACCCCTCTACGAGCAGTACTTC. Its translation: CASSLTPLYEQYF.

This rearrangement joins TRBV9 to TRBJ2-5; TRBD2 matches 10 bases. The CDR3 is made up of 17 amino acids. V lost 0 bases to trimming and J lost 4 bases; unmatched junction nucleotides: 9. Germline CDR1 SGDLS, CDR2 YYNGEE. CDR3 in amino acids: CASSVDGAGGLRETQYF. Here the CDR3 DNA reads TGTGCCAGCAGCGTAGACGGAGCGGGGGGGCTGCGAGAGACCCAGTACTTC.

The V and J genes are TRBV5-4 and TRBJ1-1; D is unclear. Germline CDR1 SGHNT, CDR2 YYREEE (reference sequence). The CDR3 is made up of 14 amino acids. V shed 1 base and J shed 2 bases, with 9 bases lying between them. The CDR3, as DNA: TGTGCCAGCAGCTTGTTGTGGGGAAACACTGAAGCTTTCTTT. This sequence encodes CASSLLWGNTEAFF.

The CDR3 sequence: CASSPGLAIDTQYF. CDR3 sequence (DNA): TGCGCCAGCAGCCCAGGACTAGCAATAGATACGCAGTATTTT. V usage is TRBV4-3 and J usage is TRBJ2-3; 8 positions agree with TRBD2. The length of the CDR3 is 14 residues. V shed 4 bases, J shed 5 bases, and the junction held 5 bases outside the gene matches. Germline-derived CDR1 and CDR2 are LGHNA and YSLEER.

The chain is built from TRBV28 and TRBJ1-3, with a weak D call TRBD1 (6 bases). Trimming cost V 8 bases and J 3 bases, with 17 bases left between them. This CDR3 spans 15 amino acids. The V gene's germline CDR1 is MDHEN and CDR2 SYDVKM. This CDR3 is CASYQGGVGGNTIYF. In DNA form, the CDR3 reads TGTGCCAGCTACCAAGGGGGAGTTGGTGGAAACACCATATATTTT.

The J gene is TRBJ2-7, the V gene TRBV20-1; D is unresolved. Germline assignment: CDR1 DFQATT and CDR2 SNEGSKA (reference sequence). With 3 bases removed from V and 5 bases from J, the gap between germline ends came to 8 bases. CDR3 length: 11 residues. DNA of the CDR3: TGCAGTGCTAGTCATGTAGACGAGCAGTACTTC. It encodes CSASHVDEQYF.

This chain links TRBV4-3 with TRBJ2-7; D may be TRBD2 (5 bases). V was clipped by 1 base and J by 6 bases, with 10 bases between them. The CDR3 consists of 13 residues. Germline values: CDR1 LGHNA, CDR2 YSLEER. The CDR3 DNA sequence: TGCGCCAGCAGCCAAGTCGGGGATTCCGAGCAGTACTTC. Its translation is CASSQVGDSEQYF.